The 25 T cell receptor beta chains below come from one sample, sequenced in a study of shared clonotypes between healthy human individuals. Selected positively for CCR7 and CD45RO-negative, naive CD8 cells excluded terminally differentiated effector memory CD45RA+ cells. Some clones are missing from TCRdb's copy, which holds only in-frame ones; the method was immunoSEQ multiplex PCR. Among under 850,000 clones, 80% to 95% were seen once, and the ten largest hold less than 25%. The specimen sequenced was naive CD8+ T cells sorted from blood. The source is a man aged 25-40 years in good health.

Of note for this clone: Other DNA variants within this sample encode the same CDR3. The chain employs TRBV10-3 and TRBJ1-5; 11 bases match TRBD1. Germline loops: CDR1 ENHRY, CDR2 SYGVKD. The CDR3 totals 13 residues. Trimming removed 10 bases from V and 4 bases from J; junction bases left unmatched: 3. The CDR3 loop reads CATGTGGNQPQHF. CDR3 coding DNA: TGTGCCACGGGGACAGGGGGGAATCAGCCCCAGCATTTT.

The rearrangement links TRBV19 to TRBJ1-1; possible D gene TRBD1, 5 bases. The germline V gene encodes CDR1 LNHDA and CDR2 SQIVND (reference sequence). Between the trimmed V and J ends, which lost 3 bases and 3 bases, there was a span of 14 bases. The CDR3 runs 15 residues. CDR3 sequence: CASSIGAGLDTEAFF. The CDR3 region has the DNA TGTGCCAGTAGTATTGGGGCAGGGTTGGACACTGAAGCTTTCTTT.

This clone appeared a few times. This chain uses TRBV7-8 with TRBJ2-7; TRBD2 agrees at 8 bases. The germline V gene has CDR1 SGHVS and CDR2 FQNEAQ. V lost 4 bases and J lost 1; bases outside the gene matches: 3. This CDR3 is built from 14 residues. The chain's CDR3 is CASSWSGSSYEQYF. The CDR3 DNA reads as TGTGCCAGCAGCTGGAGCGGGAGTTCCTACGAGCAGTACTTC. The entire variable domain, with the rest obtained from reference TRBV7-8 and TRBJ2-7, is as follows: GAGVSQSPRYKVAKRGQDVALRCDPISGHVSLFWYQQALGQGPEFLTYFQNEAQLDKSGLPSDRFFAERPEGSVSTLKIQRTQQEDSAVYLCASSWSGSSYEQYFGPGTRLTVT.

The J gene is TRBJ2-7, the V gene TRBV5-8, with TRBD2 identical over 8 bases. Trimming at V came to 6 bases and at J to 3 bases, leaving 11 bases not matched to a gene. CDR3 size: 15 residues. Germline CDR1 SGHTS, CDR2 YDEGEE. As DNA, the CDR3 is TGTGCCAGCATACCCGGACTAGCCCTCGACTACGAGCAGTACTTC. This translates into CASIPGLALDYEQYF. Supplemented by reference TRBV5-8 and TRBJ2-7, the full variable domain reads EAGVTQSPTHLIKTRGQQATLRCSPISGHTSVYWYQQALGLGLQFLLWYDEGEERNRGNFPPRFSGRQFPNYSSELNVNALELEDSALYLCASIPGLALDYEQYFGPGTRLTVT.

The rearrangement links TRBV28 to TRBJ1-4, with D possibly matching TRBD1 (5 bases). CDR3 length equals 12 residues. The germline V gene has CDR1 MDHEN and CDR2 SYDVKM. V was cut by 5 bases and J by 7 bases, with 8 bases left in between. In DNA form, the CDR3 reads TGTGCCAGCAGTCCCGGGGGTGAAAAACTGTTTTTT. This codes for CASSPGGEKLFF.

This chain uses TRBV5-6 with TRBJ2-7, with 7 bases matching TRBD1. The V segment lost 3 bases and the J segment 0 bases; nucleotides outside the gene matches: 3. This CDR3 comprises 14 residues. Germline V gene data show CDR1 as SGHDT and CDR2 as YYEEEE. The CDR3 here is CASSWWDSSYEQYF. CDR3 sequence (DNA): TGTGCCAGCAGCTGGTGGGACAGCTCCTACGAGCAGTACTTC.

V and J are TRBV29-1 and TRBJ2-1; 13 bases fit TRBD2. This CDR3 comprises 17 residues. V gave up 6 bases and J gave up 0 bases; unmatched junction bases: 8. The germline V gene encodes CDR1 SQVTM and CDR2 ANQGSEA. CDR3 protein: CSVAGLAGPSSYNEQFF. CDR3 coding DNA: TGCAGCGTAGCGGGACTAGCGGGACCTAGCTCCTACAATGAGCAGTTCTTC.

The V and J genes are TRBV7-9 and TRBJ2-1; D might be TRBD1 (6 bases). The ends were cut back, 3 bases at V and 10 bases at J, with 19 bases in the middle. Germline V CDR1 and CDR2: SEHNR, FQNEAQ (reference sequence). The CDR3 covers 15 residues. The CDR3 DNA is TGTGCCAGCAGCTTTGAAACTAGTCCCAGGGGAGAGCAGTTCTTC. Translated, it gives CASSFETSPRGEQFF.

CDR3 nucleotide sequence: TGTGCCAGCAGCTTAAACCGCGTGACGAGGGAAGAAGCTTTCTTT. This gives the protein CASSLNRVTREEAFF. The chain couples TRBV7-2 to TRBJ1-1; D not resolved. The CDR3 contains 15 residues. Trimming stripped 2 bases from V and 8 bases from J, with 18 bases between. Germline CDR1 and CDR2: SGHTA and FQGNSA.

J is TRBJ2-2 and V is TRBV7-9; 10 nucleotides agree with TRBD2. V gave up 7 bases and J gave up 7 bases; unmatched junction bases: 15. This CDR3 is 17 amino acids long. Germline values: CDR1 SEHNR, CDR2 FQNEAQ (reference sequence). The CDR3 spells CASIEISPASGSGELFF. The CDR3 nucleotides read TGTGCCAGCATCGAAATTTCTCCGGCTAGCGGGAGCGGGGAGCTGTTTTTT.

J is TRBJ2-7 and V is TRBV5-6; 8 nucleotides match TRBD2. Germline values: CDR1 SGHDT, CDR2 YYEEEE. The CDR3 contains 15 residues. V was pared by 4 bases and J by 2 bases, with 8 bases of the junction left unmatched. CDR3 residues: CASSPAVAGPYEQYF. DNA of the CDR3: TGTGCCAGCAGCCCCGCCGTAGCGGGACCCTACGAGCAGTACTTC.

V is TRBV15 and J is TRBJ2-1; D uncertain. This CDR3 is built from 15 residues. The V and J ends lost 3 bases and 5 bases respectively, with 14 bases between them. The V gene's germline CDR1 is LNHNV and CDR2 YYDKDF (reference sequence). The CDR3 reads CATSRARVVNNEQFF. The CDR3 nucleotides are TGTGCCACCAGCAGGGCTAGGGTGGTCAACAATGAGCAGTTCTTC. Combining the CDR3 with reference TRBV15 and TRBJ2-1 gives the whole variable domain DAMVIQNPRYQVTQFGKPVTLSCSQTLNHNVMYWYQQKSSQAPKLLFHYYDKDFNNEADTPDNFQSRRPNTSFCFLDIRSPGLGDTAMYLCATSRARVVNNEQFFGPGTRLTVL.

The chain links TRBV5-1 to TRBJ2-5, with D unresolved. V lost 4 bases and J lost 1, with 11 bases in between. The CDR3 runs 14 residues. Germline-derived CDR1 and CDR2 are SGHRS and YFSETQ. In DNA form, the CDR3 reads TGCGCCAGCAGCCCGCGGACGGTCCAAGAGACCCAGTACTTC. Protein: CASSPRTVQETQYF.

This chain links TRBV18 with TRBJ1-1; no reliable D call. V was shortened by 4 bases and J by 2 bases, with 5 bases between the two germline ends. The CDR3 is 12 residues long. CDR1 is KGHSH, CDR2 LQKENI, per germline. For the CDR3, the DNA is TGTGCCAGCTCACGACTAAACACTGAAGCTTTCTTT. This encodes CASSRLNTEAFF.

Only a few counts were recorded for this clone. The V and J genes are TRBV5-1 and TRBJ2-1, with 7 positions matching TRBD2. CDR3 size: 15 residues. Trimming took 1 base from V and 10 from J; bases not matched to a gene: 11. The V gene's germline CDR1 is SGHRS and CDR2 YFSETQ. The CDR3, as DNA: TGCGCCAGCAGCTTGTTCGGGACTAATCGTGAGGAGCAGTTCTTC. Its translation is CASSLFGTNREEQFF.

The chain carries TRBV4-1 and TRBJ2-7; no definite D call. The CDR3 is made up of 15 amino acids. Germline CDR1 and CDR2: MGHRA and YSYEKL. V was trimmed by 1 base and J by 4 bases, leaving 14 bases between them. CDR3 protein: CASSQVRTEWYEQYF. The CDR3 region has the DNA TGCGCCAGCAGCCAAGTTCGGACCGAATGGTACGAGCAGTACTTC.

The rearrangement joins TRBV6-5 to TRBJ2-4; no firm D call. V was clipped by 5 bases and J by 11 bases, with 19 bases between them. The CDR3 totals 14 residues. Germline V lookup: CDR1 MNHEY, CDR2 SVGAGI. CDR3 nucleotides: TGTGCCAGCAGTGGTGGGCGTCTAAGTTTCGTTCAGTACTTC. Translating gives CASSGGRLSFVQYF.

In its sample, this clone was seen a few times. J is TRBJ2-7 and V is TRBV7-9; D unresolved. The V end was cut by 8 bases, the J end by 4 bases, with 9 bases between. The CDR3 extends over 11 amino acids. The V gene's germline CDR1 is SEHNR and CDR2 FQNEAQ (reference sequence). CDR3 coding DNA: TGTGCCAGCGGCTCCGTTTACGAGCAGTACTTC. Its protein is CASGSVYEQYF.

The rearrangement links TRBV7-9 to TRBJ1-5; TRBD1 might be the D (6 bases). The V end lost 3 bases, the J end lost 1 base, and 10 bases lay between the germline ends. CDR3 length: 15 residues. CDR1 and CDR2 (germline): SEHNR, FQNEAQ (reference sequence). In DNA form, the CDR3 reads TGTGCCAGCAGCTTGACAGGTTCGAGCAATCAGCCCCAGCATTTT. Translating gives CASSLTGSSNQPQHF.

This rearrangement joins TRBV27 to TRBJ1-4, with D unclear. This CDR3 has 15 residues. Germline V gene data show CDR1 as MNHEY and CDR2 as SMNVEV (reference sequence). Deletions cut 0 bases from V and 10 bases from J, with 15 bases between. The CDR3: CASSLSTEESGKLFF. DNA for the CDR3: TGTGCCAGCAGTTTATCGACTGAAGAATCAGGAAAACTGTTTTTT.

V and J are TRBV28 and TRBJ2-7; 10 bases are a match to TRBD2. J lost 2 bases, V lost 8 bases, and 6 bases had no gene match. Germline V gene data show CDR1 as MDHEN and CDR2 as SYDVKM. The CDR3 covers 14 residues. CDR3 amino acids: CASLAGTSAYEQYF. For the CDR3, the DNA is TGTGCCAGCCTAGCCGGGACTAGCGCCTACGAGCAGTACTTC.

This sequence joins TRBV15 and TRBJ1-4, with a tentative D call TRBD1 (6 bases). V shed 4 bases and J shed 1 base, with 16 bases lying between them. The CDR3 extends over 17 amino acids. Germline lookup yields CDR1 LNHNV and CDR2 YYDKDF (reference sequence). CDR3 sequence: CATSTWPKGGTNEKLFF. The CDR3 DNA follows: TGTGCCACCAGCACCTGGCCGAAGGGGGGAACTAATGAAAAACTGTTTTTT.

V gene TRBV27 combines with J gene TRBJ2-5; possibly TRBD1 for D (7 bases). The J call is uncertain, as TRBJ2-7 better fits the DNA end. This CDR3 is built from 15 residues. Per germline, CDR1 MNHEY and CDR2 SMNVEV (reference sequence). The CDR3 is CASSFRGASSYEQYF. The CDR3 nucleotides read TGTGCCAGCAGTTTCAGGGGGGCCAGCTCCTACGAGCAGTACTTC.

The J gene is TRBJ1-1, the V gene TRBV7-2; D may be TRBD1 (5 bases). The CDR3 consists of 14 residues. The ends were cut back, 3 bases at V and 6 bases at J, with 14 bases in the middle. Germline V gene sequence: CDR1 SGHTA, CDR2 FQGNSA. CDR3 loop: CASSFPRGNAEAFF. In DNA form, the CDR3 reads TGTGCCAGCAGCTTCCCGAGGGGTAACGCTGAAGCTTTCTTT. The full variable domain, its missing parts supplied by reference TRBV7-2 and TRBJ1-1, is GAGVSQSPSNKVTEKGKDVELRCDPISGHTALYWYRQSLGQGLEFLIYFQGNSAPDKSGLPSDRFSAERTGGSVSTLTIQRTQQEDSAVYLCASSFPRGNAEAFFGQGTRLTVV.

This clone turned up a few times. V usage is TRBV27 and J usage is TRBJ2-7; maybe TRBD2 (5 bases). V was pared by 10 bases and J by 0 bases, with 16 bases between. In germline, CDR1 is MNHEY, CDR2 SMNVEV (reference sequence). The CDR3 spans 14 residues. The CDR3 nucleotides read TGTGCCACTGGGAGAGGGCGGAGCTCCTACGAGCAGTACTTC. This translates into CATGRGRSSYEQYF.